This T cell receptor beta chain was sequenced for a study of PD-1 blockade in classical Hodgkin lymphoma. The time point denotes: cycle 4 day 1 (C4D1), after less than 7 weeks of nivolumab. All patients relapsed after autologous stem cell transplantation, and brentuximab vedotin exposure varied. The CD8+ T cells came from thawed PBMCs through magnetic negative selection. Assay: immunoSEQ multiplex PCR; the TCRdb copy retains only in-frame clones and omits some. The sample gives approximately 2,700 clones, around 75% of which show up once; approximately 30% is in the top ten. The CDR3 covers 13 residues. V lost 1 base to trimming and J lost 0 bases, with 3 bases between them. Germline CDR1 is SGHKS and CDR2 is YYEKEE (reference sequence).

The clonotype comes from a human donor with classical Hodgkin lymphoma. V is TRBV5-5 and J is TRBJ2-3; no reliable D call. The sample in question was CD8+ T cells from blood, obtained before the fourth cycle of nivolumab. The CDR3 reads CASSLLSTDTQYF. For the CDR3, the DNA is TGTGCCAGCAGCTTGTTGAGCACAGATACGCAGTATTTT. The full variable domain, rest sourced from reference TRBV5-5 and TRBJ2-3, is DAGVTQSPTHLIKTRGQQVTLRCSPISGHKSVSWYQQVLGQGPQFIFQYYEKEERGRGNFPDRFSARQFPNYSSELNVNALLLGDSALYLCASSLLSTDTQYFGPGTRLTVL.